This passage covers 23 T cell receptor beta chains from one sample sequenced in a study of identical twins. MiXCR, applied by TCRdb to the 5' RACE reads, yields one record per CDR3 protein. Here the sample spans approximately 1.8 million distinct CDR3 sequences, 32% being singletons. Sequencing was performed on cord blood. These receptors all stem from a newborn girl in good health.

V usage is TRBV10-3 and J usage is TRBJ2-5, with a tentative D call TRBD1 (6 bases). Trimming removed 6 bases from V and 5 bases from J, with 13 bases in between. CDR3 size: 13 residues. Germline values: CDR1 ENHRY, CDR2 SYGVKD. The CDR3 DNA reads as TGTGCCATCAGGGTACAGGGAGCGGAGACCCAGTACTTC. It translates to CAIRVQGAETQYF.

The chain employs TRBV7-2 and TRBJ2-1, with 10 bases lining up with TRBD2. The CDR3 contains 18 residues. CDR1 is SGHTA and CDR2 is FQGNSA in the germline V gene. J lost 5 bases, V lost 5 bases, and 15 bases had no gene match. In nucleotides, the CDR3 is TGTGCCAGCAGCCCAGGGGGACGAGCGGGAGGGCGGGACAATGAGCAGTTCTTC. It specifies CASSPGGRAGGRDNEQFF.

The sample holds many counts of this clonotype. The chain has TRBV29-1 and TRBJ2-1; a possible D gene is TRBD2 (6 bases). V was clipped by 6 bases and J by 4 bases, with 16 bases between them. In germline, CDR1 is SQVTM, CDR2 ANQGSEA. The CDR3 covers 14 residues. CDR3 DNA sequence: TGCAGCGTCGAGCTTTTAGCGGTATACAATGAGCAGTTCTTC. Translation: CSVELLAVYNEQFF.

This chain joins TRBV20-1 and TRBJ2-1; 13 positions match TRBD2. The CDR3 length is 17 residues. CDR1 DFQATT and CDR2 SNEGSKA come from the germline V gene (reference sequence). V shed 6 bases and J 2 bases; nucleotides not matched to a gene: 10. The CDR3 DNA follows: TGCAGTGCGACCGCCACTAGCGGGAGGGCGACCTACAATGAGCAGTTCTTC. Translation: CSATATSGRATYNEQFF.

The chain carries TRBV6-4 and TRBJ2-3, with unresolved D. Germline assignment: CDR1 MRHNA and CDR2 SNTAGT. Trimming removed 0 bases from V and 4 bases from J, with 8 bases in between. CDR3 length: 14 amino acids. The CDR3 protein is CASSDSKTPDTQYF. DNA of the CDR3: TGTGCCAGCAGTGACTCGAAGACCCCAGATACGCAGTATTTT.

The CDR3 region has the DNA TGTGCCAGCAGTGGGACGGGACTAGCGGGACACACAGATACGCAGTATTTT. The encoded protein is CASSGTGLAGHTDTQYF. The chain carries TRBV2 and TRBJ2-3, with 13 bases aligning to TRBD2. Losses at the gene ends were 4 bases for V and 2 bases for J; bases not matched to a gene: 6. This CDR3 is built from 17 residues. Germline CDR1 and CDR2: SNHLY and FYNNEI.

This clonotype was counted a few times. The chain recombines TRBV9 with TRBJ1-2; TRBD1 agrees at 9 bases. Germline V gene lookup returns CDR1 SGDLS and CDR2 YYNGEE. The CDR3 extends over 14 amino acids. V dropped 0 bases and J dropped 5; count of bases not matched to a gene: 2. The chain's CDR3 is CASSVAGTGYGYTF. The CDR3 coding sequence is TGTGCCAGCAGCGTAGCCGGGACAGGGTATGGCTACACCTTC.

The chain recombines TRBV14 with TRBJ1-1; possibly TRBD1 for D (6 bases). Germline values: CDR1 SGHDN, CDR2 FVKESK. Trimming cost V 1 base and J 4 bases, with 13 bases left between them. CDR3 length: 15 residues. The CDR3: CASSQGATGPTEAFF. The CDR3 coding sequence is TGTGCCAGCAGCCAAGGCGCAACAGGGCCCACTGAAGCTTTCTTT.

This clonotype showed up just a few times. The V and J genes are TRBV5-1 and TRBJ1-1; D remains ambiguous. This CDR3 region has 13 residues. Germline loops: CDR1 SGHRS, CDR2 YFSETQ. Trimming pared 1 base from V and 3 bases from J, leaving 7 bases between. CDR3 sequence: CASSLRHDTEAFF. DNA of the CDR3: TGCGCCAGCAGCTTGCGTCACGACACTGAAGCTTTCTTT.

The chain joins TRBV20-1 to TRBJ1-2; D not resolved. The CDR3 covers 12 residues. With 1 base removed from V and 7 bases from J, the gap between germline ends came to 10 bases. The V gene's germline CDR1 is DFQATT and CDR2 SNEGSKA (reference sequence). The DNA of the CDR3 is TGCAGTGCTAGAGTAGAAGGTGGTGGCTACACCTTC. It translates to CSARVEGGGYTF.

The table lists this clonotype with a count of one. Its ends do not fully match the called genes, so a read error is possible. The chain links TRBV27 to TRBJ2-5; D possibly uses TRBD1 or TRBD2 (6 bases each). CDR1 and CDR2 (germline): MNHEY, SMNVEV (reference sequence). This CDR3 has 14 amino acids. The DNA of the CDR3 is TGTGCCAGCAGTTTTGGGGGGCGACAAGAGGCCCAGTACTTC. Amino acid sequence: CASSFGGRQEAQYF.

The chain carries TRBV24-1 and TRBJ1-1; 7 bases map to TRBD1. V shed 1 base and J 3 bases; nucleotides not matched to a gene: 7. This CDR3 has 16 residues. Germline-derived CDR1 and CDR2 are KGHDR and SFDVKD. The CDR3 region is CATSDFGDRRYTEAFF. In DNA form, the CDR3 reads TGTGCCACCAGTGATTTCGGGGACAGAAGGTACACTGAAGCTTTCTTT.

This clonotype has a handful of counts. J is TRBJ1-5 and V is TRBV20-1; TRBD1 aligns across 11 bases. The CDR3 totals 13 residues. Germline trimming cut 6 bases from V and 6 bases from J; bases unmatched to any gene: 4. Germline V lookup: CDR1 DFQATT, CDR2 SNEGSKA (reference sequence). CDR3 bases: TGCAGTGCAGGACAGGGGGCGACTCAGCCCCAGCATTTT. Translating it yields CSAGQGATQPQHF.

The chain uses TRBV7-9 and TRBJ1-4; D is unclear. This CDR3 has 14 amino acids. V was shortened by 2 bases and J by 5 bases, with 9 bases between the two germline ends. Germline CDR1 reads SEHNR; CDR2 reads FQNEAQ (reference sequence). The CDR3: CASSLWVVNEKLFF. The CDR3 region has the DNA TGTGCCAGCAGCTTATGGGTGGTAAATGAAAAACTGTTTTTT. The full variable domain, in which reference TRBV7-9 and TRBJ1-4 provide the parts outside the CDR3, is DTGVSQNPRHKITKRGQNVTFRCDPISEHNRLYWYRQTLGQGPEFLTYFQNEAQLEKSRLLSDRFSAERPKGSFSTLEIQRTEQGDSAMYLCASSLWVVNEKLFFGSGTQLSVL.

This clonotype was picked up a small number of times. The chain joins TRBV20-1 to TRBJ1-1, with 7 bases matching TRBD1. The germline CDR1 and CDR2 sequences are DFQATT and SNEGSKA (reference sequence). This CDR3 has 14 residues. The junction had 11 bases not matched to a gene; V was cut back by 5 bases and J by 5 bases. In DNA, the CDR3 is TGCAGTGCTCCCCAGGGGGTGTCAGGAACTGAAGCTTTCTTT. It is translated as CSAPQGVSGTEAFF.

This CDR3 is CASSAGQSDTQYF. The CDR3 coding sequence is TGCGCCAGCAGCGCGGGCCAGTCAGATACGCAGTATTTT. The genes are TRBV5-1 and TRBJ2-3; perhaps TRBD2 as D (5 bases). CDR3 size: 13 residues. CDR1 and CDR2 (germline): SGHRS, YFSETQ. V was trimmed by 4 bases and J by 4 bases, leaving 10 bases between them.

In this sample, this clonotype turned up a few times. This chain links TRBV5-1 with TRBJ1-2, with 10 bases identical to TRBD1. CDR1 is SGHRS and CDR2 is YFSETQ in the germline V gene. J lost 7 bases, V lost 4 bases, and 10 bases had no gene match. This CDR3 contains 15 residues. The CDR3 DNA sequence: TGCGCCAGCAGCCCCCGGAGGGACAGGGGTGTTGGCTACACCTTC. It yields the protein CASSPRRDRGVGYTF.

The chain employs TRBV7-2 and TRBJ2-3; no firm D call. Deletions cut 2 bases from V and 6 bases from J, with 12 bases between. Germline V gives CDR1 SGHTA, CDR2 FQGNSA. The CDR3 is 14 residues long. Here the CDR3 DNA reads TGTGCCAGCAGCTTAAGGACCTCGCTTGATACGCAGTATTTT. This translates into CASSLRTSLDTQYF.

The chain couples TRBV9 to TRBJ2-2; 7 bases are shared with TRBD1. The length of the CDR3 is 18 residues. V lost 0 bases to trimming and J lost 3 bases; unmatched junction nucleotides: 11. In germline, CDR1 is SGDLS, CDR2 YYNGEE. The CDR3 here is CASSVEIPRDSYTGELFF. Here the CDR3 DNA reads TGTGCCAGCAGCGTAGAGATTCCCCGGGACAGCTACACCGGGGAGCTGTTTTTT. Together with reference TRBV9 and TRBJ2-2, the CDR3 gives the full variable domain: DSGVTQTPKHLITATGQRVTLRCSPRSGDLSVYWYQQSLDQGLQFLIQYYNGEERAKGNILERFSAQQFPDLHSELNLSSLELGDSALYFCASSVEIPRDSYTGELFFGEGSRLTVL.

This clonotype was detected a few times. CDR3 bases: TGTGCCAGCAGTTACTTCGGGGGACCCTACAATGAGCAGTTCTTC. Its protein is CASSYFGGPYNEQFF. The chain carries TRBV6-2 or TRBV6-3 and TRBJ2-1, with D perhaps matching TRBD2 (6 bases). This CDR3 contains 15 residues. In germline, CDR1 is MNHEY, CDR2 SVGEGT. V gave up 1 base and J gave up 2 bases, with 9 bases separating them.

This rearrangement joins TRBV20-1 to TRBJ2-1; 8 bases match TRBD2. Germline values: CDR1 DFQATT, CDR2 SNEGSKA (reference sequence). Trimming cost V 2 bases and J 4 bases; bases outside gene matches: 4. The CDR3 covers 14 residues. The CDR3 loop is CSARLSGVYNEQFF. CDR3 sequence (DNA): TGCAGTGCTAGACTTAGCGGGGTATACAATGAGCAGTTCTTC.

The genes are TRBV20-1 and TRBJ2-3; TRBD1 is a possible D gene (6 bases). CDR1 and CDR2 from the germline V gene are DFQATT and SNEGSKA (reference sequence). The CDR3 is 16 residues long. The V end lost 1 base, the J end lost 2 bases, and 16 bases lay between the germline ends. The CDR3 here is CSARAPLGGFTDTQYF. The CDR3 DNA follows: TGCAGTGCTAGAGCCCCTTTAGGGGGATTCACAGATACGCAGTATTTT.

Concerning this clonotype: No DNA is shown, since the ends of the CDR3 on it are uncertain; the CDR3 is the one TCRdb lists. This chain connects TRBV12-3 or TRBV12-4 to TRBJ2-4; TRBD1 is taken as the D call from the table, unchecked against the DNA. The CDR3 is 13 residues long, ends included. The CDR3 is CANSFGTGAFPYF.